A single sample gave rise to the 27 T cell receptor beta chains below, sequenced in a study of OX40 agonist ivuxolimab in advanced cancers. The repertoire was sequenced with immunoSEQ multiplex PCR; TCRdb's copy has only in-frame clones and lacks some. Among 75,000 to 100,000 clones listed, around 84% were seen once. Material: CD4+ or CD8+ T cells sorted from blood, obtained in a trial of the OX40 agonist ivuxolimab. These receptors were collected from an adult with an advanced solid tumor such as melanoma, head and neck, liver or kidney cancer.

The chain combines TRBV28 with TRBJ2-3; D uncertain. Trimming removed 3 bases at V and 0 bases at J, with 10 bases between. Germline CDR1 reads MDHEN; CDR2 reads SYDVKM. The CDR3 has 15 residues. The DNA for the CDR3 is TGTGCCAGCAGTTTCGACGGACGGAGCACAGATACGCAGTATTTT. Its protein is CASSFDGRSTDTQYF.

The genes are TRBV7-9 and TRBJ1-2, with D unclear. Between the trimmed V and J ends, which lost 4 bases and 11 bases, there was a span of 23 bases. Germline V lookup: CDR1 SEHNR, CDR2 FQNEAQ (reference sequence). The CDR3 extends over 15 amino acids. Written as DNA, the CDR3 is TGTGCCAGCAGCTCGCGCGTTATGGGTCTCACTGGTTACACCTTC. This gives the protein CASSSRVMGLTGYTF.

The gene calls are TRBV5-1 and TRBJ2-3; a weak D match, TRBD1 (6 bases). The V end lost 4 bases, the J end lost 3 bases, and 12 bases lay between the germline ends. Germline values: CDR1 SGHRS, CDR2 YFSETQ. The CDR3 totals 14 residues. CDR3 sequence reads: CASSTRQVTDTQYF. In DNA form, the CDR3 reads TGCGCCAGCAGCACTAGACAGGTTACAGATACGCAGTATTTT.

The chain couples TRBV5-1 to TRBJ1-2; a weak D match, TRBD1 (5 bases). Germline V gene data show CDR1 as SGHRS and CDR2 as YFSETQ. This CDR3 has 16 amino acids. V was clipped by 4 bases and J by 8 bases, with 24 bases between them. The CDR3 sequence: CASSTGRVADKGGYTF. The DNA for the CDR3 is TGCGCCAGCAGCACTGGCCGAGTCGCGGATAAGGGGGGCTACACCTTC.

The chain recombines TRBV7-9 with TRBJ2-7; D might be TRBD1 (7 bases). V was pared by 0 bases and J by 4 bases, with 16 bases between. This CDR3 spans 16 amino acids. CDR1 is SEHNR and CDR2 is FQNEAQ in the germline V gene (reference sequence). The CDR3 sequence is CASSLAGATGRYEQYF. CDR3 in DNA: TGTGCCAGCAGCTTAGCGGGGGCGACAGGGAGGTACGAGCAGTACTTC. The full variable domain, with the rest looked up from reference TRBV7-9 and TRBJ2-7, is DTGVSQNPRHKITKRGQNVTFRCDPISEHNRLYWYRQTLGQGPEFLTYFQNEAQLEKSRLLSDRFSAERPKGSFSTLEIQRTEQGDSAMYLCASSLAGATGRYEQYFGPGTRLTVT.

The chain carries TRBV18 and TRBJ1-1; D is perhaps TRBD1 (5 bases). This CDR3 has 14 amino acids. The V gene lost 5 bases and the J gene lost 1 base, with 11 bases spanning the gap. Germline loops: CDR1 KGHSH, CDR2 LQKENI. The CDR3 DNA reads TGTGCCAGCTCAACCGGGACGGGGAACACTGAAGCTTTCTTT. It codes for CASSTGTGNTEAFF.

DNA for the CDR3: TGTGCCAGTAGTATCCGGGACAGCAATCAGCCCCAGCATTTT. This sequence encodes CASSIRDSNQPQHF. V is TRBV19 and J is TRBJ1-5, with a tentative D call TRBD1 (5 bases). Trimming left V 3 bases short and J 1 base short, with 7 bases between. Germline loops: CDR1 LNHDA, CDR2 SQIVND (reference sequence). CDR3 length equals 14 residues.

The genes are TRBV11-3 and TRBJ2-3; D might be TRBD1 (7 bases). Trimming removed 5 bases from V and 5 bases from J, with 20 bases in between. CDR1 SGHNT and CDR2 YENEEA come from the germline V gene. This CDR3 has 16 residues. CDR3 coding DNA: TGTGCCAGCAGCCCCCCTGGGCGACAGGGAGGAGATACGCAGTATTTT. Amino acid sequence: CASSPPGRQGGDTQYF.

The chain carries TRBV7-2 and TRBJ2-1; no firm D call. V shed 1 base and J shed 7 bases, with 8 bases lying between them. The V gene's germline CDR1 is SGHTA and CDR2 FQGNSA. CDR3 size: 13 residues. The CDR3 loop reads CASSLGPGNEQFF. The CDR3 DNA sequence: TGTGCCAGCAGCTTAGGTCCTGGGAATGAGCAGTTCTTC. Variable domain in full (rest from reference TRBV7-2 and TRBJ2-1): GAGVSQSPSNKVTEKGKDVELRCDPISGHTALYWYRQSLGQGLEFLIYFQGNSAPDKSGLPSDRFSAERTGGSVSTLTIQRTQQEDSAVYLCASSLGPGNEQFFGPGTRLTVL.

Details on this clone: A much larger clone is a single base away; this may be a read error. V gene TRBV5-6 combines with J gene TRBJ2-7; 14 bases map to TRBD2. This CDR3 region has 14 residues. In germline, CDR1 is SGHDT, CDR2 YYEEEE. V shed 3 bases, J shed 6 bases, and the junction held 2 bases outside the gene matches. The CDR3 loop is CASSSGLAGVEQYF. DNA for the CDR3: TGTGCCAGCAGCTCGGGACTAGCGGGAGTCGAGCAGTACTTC.

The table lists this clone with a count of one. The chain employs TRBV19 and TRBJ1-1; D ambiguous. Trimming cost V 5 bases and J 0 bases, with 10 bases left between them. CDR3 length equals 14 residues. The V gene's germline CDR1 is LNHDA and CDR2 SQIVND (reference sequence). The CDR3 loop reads CASSPPVLNTEAFF. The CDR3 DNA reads TGTGCCAGTAGTCCTCCAGTGCTGAACACTGAAGCTTTCTTT.

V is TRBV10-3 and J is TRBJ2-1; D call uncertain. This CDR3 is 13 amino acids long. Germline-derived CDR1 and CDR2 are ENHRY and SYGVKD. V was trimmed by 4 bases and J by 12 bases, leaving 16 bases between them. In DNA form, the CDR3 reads TGTGCCATCAGTGGGCAGGTAAATGAAGGGCAGTTCTTC. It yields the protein CAISGQVNEGQFF.

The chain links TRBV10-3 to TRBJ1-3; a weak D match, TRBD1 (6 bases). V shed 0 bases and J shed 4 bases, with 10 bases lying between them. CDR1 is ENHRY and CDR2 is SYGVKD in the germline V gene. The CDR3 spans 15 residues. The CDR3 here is CAISESQGTGNTIYF. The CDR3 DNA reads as TGTGCCATCAGTGAGTCGCAGGGGACGGGAAACACCATATATTTT.

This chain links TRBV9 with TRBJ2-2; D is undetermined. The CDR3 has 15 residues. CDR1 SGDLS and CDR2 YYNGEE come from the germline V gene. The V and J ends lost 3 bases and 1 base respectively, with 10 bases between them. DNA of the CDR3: TGTGCCAGCAGCGCGGAAGGGTTGAACACCGGGGAGCTGTTTTTT. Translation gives CASSAEGLNTGELFF.

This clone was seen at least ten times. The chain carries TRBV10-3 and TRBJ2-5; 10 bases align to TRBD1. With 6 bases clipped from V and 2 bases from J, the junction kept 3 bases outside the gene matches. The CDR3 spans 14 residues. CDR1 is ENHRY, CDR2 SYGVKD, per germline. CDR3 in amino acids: CAIRKDRGQETQYF. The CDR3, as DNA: TGTGCCATCAGAAAGGACAGGGGGCAAGAGACCCAGTACTTC.

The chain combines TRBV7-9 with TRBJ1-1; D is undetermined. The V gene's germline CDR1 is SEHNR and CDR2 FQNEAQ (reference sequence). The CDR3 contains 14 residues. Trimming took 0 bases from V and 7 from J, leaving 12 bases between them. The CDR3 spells CASSLALDGGEAFF. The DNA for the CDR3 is TGTGCCAGCAGCTTAGCATTGGACGGAGGTGAAGCTTTCTTT.

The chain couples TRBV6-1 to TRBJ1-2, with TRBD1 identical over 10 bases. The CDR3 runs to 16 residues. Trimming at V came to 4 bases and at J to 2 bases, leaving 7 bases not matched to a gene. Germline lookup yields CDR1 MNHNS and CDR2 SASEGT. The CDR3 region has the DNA TGTGCCAGCAGTGGACAGGGGGCGTCGAGAAACTATGGCTACACCTTC. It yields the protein CASSGQGASRNYGYTF.

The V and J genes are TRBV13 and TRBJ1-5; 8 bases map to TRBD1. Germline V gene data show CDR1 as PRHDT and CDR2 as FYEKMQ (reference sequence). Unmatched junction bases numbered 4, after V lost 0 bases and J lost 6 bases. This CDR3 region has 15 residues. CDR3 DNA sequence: TGTGCCAGCAGCTTAGGGACAGGGGAAGGTCAGCCCCAGCATTTT. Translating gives CASSLGTGEGQPQHF.

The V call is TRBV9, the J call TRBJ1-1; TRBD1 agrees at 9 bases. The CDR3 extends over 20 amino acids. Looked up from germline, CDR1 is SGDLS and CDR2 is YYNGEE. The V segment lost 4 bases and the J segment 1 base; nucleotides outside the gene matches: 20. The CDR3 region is CASSPAGTGPFLEWNTEAFF. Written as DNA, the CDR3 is TGTGCCAGCAGCCCCGCCGGGACAGGGCCGTTCTTGGAATGGAACACTGAAGCTTTCTTT.

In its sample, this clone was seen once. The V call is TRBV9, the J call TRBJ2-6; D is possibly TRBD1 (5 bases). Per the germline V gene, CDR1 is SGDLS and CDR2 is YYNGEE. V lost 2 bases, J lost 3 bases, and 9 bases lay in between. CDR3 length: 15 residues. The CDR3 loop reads CASSVTGFGANVLTF. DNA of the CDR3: TGTGCCAGCAGCGTTACAGGCTTTGGGGCCAACGTCCTGACTTTC.

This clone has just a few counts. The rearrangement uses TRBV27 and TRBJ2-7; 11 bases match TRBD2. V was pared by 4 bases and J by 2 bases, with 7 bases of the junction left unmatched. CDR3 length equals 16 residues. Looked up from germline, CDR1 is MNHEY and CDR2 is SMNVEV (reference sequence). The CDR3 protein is CASSWTGLAEAYEQYF. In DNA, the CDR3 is TGTGCCAGCAGTTGGACGGGACTAGCGGAGGCCTACGAGCAGTACTTC.

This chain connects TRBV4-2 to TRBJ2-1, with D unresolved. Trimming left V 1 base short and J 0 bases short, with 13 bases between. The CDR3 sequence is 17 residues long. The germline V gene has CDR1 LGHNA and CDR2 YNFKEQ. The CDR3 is CASSQGMGLNSYNEQFF. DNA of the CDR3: TGTGCCAGCAGCCAAGGCATGGGTCTGAACTCCTACAATGAGCAGTTCTTC.

Here the CDR3 DNA reads TGTGCCAGCAGCTTCCCCCGGGACAGGGGGTTCACTGAAGCTTTCTTT. It is translated as CASSFPRDRGFTEAFF. The chain employs TRBV11-2 and TRBJ1-1, with 11 bases that match TRBD1. CDR1 is SGHAT and CDR2 is FQNNGV in the germline V gene. The CDR3 length is 16 residues. Unmatched junction bases numbered 7, after V lost 3 bases and J lost 4 bases.

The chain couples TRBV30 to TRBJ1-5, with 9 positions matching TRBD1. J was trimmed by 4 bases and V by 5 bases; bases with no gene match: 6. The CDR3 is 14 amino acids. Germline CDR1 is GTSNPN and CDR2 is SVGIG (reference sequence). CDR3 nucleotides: TGTGCCTGGGAAAGACAGGGGGGAAATCAGCCCCAGCATTTT. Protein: CAWERQGGNQPQHF.

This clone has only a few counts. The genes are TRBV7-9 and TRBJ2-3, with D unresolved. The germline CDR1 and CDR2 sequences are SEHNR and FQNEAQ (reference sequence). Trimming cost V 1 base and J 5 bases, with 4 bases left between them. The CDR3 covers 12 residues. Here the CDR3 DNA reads TGTGCCAGCAGCTTAGATATAGATACGCAGTATTTT. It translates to CASSLDIDTQYF.

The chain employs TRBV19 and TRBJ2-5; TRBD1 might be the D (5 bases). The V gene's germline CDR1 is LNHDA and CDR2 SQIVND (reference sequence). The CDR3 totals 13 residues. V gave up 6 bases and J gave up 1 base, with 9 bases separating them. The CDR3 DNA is TGTGCCAGTAGGGCCAGGGCCCAAGAGACCCAGTACTTC. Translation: CASRARAQETQYF. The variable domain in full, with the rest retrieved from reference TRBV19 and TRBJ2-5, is DGGITQSPKYLFRKEGQNVTLSCEQNLNHDAMYWYRQDPGQGLRLIYYSQIVNDFQKGDIAEGYSVSREKKESFPLTVTSAQKNPTAFYLCASRARAQETQYFGPGTRLLVL.

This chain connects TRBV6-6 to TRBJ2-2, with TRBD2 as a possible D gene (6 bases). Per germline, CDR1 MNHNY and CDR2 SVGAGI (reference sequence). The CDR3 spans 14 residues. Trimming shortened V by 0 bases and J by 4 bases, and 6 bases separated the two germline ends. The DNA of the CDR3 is TGTGCCAGCAGTTACTCGGGGGGCACCGGGGAGCTGTTTTTT. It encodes CASSYSGGTGELFF.